This T cell receptor beta chain originates from a study of T cell repertoires in cytomegalovirus infection. In the study overall: Indicated by public TCR beta signatures were CMV infection and matching HLA type.

As for this clonotype: Its antigen is not known.

The length of the CDR3 is 15 residues. Trimming cost V 2 bases and J 5 bases; bases outside gene matches: 8. From germline, CDR1 is MDHEN and CDR2 SYDVKM. TCRdb reprocessed the reads with MiXCR, giving one entry per CDR3 protein. This sample has roughly 600,000 distinct CDR3 sequences, with less than 25% found just once. Study observations and caveats: Using cumulative public TCR beta family frequency, the authors identified those who carried CMV together with the relevant HLA. There were HLA-C-restricted CMV-specific TCR beta clonotypes dominating the ex vivo response.

The receptor was isolated from a human donor in good health (CMV status not recorded). Some clones in this sample may be carry-over from other donors' samples. The sample comprised CD8+ T cells from PBMCs. The rearrangement joins TRBV28 to TRBJ2-5, with TRBD1 identical over 7 bases. CDR3 nucleotides: TGTGCCAGCAGTTTAGAGACAGGGTTTCGGGAGACCCAGTACTTC. Its protein product is CASSLETGFRETQYF.